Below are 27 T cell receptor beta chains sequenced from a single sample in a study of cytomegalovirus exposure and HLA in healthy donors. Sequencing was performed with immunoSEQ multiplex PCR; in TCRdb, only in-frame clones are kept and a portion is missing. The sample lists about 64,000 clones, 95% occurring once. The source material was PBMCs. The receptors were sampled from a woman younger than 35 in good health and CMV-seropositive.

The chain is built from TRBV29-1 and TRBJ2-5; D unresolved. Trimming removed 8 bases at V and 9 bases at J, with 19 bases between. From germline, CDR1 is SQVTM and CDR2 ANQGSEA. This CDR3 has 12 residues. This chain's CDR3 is CSSSGRKSPQYF. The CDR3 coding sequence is TGCAGCTCCTCAGGAAGGAAATCGCCCCAGTACTTC. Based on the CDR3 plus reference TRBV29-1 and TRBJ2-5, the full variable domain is SAVISQKPSRDICQRGTSLTIQCQVDSQVTMMFWYRQQPGQSLTLIATANQGSEATYESGFVIDKFPISRPNLTFSTLTVSNMSPEDSSIYLCSSSGRKSPQYFGPGTRLLVL.

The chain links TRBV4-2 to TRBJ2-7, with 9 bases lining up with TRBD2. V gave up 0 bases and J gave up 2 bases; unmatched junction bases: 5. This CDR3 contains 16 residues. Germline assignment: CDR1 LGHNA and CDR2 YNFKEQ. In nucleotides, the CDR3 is TGTGCCAGCAGCCAAGATCGTGGGACTAGCCCCTACGAGCAGTACTTC. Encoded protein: CASSQDRGTSPYEQYF.

The CDR3 here is CASSLAGGDTYNEQFF. In DNA, the CDR3 is TGTGCCAGCAGCTTAGCAGGGGGCGATACCTACAATGAGCAGTTCTTC. The chain employs TRBV11-3 and TRBJ2-1, with TRBD1 identical over 8 bases. V shed 1 base and J 2 bases; nucleotides not matched to a gene: 4. The germline V gene has CDR1 SGHNT and CDR2 YENEEA. The CDR3 is made up of 16 amino acids.

The CDR3 region is CASSSSWRGLKDTQYF. The CDR3 nucleotides are TGTGCCAGCAGCTCCTCTTGGCGGGGGCTCAAGGATACGCAGTATTTT. The rearrangement uses TRBV11-2 and TRBJ2-3; D is possibly TRBD2 (7 bases). The V gene lost 4 bases and the J gene lost 6 bases, with 20 bases spanning the gap. The length of the CDR3 is 16 residues. The V gene's germline CDR1 is SGHAT and CDR2 FQNNGV.

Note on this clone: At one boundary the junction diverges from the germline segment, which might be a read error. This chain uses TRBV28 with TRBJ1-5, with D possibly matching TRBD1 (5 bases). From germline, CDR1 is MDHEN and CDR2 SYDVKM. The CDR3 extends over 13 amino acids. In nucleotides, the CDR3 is TGTGCCAGCAGTAAATCTGTGGGGACTGACCCATACTTT. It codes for CASSKSVGTDPYF.

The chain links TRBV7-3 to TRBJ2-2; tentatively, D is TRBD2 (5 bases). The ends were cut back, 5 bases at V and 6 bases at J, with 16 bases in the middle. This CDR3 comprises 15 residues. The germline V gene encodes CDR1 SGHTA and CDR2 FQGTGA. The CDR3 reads CASSPTGERAGELFF. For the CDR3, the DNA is TGTGCCAGCAGCCCCACCGGCGAGAGGGCCGGGGAGCTGTTTTTT.

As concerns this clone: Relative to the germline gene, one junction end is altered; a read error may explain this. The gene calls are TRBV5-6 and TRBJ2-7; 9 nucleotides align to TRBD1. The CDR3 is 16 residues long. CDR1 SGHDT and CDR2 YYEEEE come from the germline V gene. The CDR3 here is CASSFTGQGSSYGQYF. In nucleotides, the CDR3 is TGTGCCAGCAGCTTTACAGGACAGGGGTCATCCTACGGGCAGTACTTC.

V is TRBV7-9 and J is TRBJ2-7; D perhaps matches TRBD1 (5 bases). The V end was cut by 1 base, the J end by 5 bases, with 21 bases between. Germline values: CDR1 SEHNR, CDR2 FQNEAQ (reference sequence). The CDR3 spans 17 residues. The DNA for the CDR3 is TGTGCCAGCAGCTTAGGTACGACTGGCAGGGTAAGGGACGAGCAGTACTTC. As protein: CASSLGTTGRVRDEQYF.

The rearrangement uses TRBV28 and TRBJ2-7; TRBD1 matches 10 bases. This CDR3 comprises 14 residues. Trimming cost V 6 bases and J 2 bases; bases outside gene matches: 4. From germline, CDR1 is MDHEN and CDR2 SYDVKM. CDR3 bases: TGTGCCAGCAGCGGACAGGGGGGGGCCTACGAGCAGTACTTC. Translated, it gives CASSGQGGAYEQYF.

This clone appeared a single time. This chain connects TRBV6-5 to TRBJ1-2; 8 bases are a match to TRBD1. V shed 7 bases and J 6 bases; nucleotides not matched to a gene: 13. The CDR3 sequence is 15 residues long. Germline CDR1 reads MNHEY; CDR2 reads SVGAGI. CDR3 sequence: CASTYGPGGTDGYTF. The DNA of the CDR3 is TGTGCCAGCACCTACGGGCCAGGGGGCACGGATGGCTACACCTTC.

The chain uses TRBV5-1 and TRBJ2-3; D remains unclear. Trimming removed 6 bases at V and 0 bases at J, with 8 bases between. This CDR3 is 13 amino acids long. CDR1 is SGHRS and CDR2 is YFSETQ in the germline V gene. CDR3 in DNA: TGCGCCAGCACCGAGACTAGCACAGATACGCAGTATTTT. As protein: CASTETSTDTQYF.

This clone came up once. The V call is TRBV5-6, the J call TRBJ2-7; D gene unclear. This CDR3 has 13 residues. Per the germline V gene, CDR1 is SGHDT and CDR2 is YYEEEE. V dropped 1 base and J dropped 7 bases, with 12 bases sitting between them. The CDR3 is CASSLSFHGEQYF. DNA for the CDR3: TGTGCCAGCAGCTTGTCGTTTCACGGGGAGCAGTACTTC.

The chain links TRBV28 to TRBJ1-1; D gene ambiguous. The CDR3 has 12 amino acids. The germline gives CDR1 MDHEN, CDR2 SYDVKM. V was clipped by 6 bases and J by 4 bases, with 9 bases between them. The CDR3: CASSPPGTEAFF. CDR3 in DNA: TGTGCCAGCAGCCCACCCGGCACTGAAGCTTTCTTT.

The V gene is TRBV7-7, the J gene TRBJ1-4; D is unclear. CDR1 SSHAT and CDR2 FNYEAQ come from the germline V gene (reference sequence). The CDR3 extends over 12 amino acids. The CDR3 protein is CASGHPNEKLFF. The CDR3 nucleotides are TGTGCTAGCGGGCACCCAAATGAAAAACTGTTTTTT.

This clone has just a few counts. CDR3 loop: CAWGTKGDTEAFF. CDR3 in DNA: TGTGCCTGGGGGACCAAGGGGGACACTGAAGCTTTCTTT. The chain is built from TRBV30 and TRBJ1-1; D is possibly TRBD1 (6 bases). Germline CDR1 reads GTSNPN; CDR2 reads SVGIG (reference sequence). The CDR3 runs to 13 residues. Deletions cut 5 bases from V and 3 bases from J, with 13 bases between.

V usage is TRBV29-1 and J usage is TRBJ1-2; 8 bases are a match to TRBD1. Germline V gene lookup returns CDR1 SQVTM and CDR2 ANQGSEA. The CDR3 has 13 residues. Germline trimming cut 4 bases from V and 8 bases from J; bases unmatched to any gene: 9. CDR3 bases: TGCAGCGTTGTCCCGGACAGGGCGTGGGGCTACACCTTC. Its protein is CSVVPDRAWGYTF.

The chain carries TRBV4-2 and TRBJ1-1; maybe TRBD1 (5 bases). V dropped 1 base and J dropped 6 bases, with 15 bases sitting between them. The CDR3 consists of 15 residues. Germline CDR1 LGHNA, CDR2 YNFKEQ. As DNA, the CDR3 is TGTGCCAGCAGCCAAGTCACCCAGGGTGAGCCTGAAGCTTTCTTT. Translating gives CASSQVTQGEPEAFF.

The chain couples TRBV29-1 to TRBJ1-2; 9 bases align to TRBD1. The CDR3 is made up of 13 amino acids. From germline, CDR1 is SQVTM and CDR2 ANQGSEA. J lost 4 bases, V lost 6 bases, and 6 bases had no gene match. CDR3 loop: CSVAPGQGYGYTF. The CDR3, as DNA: TGCAGCGTAGCCCCGGGACAGGGCTATGGCTACACCTTC.

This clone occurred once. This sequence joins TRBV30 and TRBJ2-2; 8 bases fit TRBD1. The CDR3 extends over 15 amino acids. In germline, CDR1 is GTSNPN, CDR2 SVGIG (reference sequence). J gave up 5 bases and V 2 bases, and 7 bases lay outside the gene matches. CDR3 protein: CAWSKQGGYTGELFF. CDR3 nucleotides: TGTGCCTGGAGTAAACAGGGGGGATATACCGGGGAGCTGTTTTTT.

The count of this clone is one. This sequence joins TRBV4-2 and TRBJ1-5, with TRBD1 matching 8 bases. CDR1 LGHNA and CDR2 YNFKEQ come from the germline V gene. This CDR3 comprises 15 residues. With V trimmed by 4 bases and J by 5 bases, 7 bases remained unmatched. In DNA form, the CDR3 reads TGTGCCAGCAGCCCCGGGACAGGCCGTCATCAGCCCCAGCATTTT. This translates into CASSPGTGRHQPQHF.

CDR3 in amino acids: CASSLDGTGFYEQYF. The CDR3 coding sequence is TGTGCCAGCAGCTTGGATGGGACAGGGTTTTACGAGCAGTACTTC. The V gene is TRBV5-6, the J gene TRBJ2-7; 9 bases line up with TRBD1. Trimming cost V 0 bases and J 4 bases; bases outside gene matches: 5. Germline V gene data show CDR1 as SGHDT and CDR2 as YYEEEE. This CDR3 comprises 15 residues. Full variable domain (missing parts from reference TRBV5-6 and TRBJ2-7): DAGVTQSPTHLIKTRGQQVTLRCSPKSGHDTVSWYQQALGQGPQFIFQYYEEEERQRGNFPDRFSGHQFPNYSSELNVNALLLGDSALYLCASSLDGTGFYEQYFGPGTRLTVT.

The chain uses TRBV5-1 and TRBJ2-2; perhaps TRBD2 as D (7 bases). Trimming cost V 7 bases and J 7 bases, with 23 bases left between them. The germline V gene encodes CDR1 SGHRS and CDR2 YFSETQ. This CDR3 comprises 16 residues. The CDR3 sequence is CASRPGGVRSVGELFF. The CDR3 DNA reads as TGCGCCAGCCGTCCGGGGGGCGTTAGGTCGGTCGGGGAGCTGTTTTTT.

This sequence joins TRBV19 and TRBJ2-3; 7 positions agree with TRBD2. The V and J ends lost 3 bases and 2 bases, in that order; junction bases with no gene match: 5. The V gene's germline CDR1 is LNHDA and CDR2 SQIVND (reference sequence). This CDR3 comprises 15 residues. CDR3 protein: CASSIAGDLTDTQYF. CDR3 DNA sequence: TGTGCCAGTAGTATCGCGGGGGACCTCACAGATACGCAGTATTTT.

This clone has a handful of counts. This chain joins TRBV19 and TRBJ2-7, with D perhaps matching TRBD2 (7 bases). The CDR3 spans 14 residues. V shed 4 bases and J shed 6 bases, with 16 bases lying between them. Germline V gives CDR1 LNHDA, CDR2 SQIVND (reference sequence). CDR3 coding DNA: TGTGCCAGTAGTACCAGGGGAGGGTGGTCCGAGCAGTACTTC. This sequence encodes CASSTRGGWSEQYF.

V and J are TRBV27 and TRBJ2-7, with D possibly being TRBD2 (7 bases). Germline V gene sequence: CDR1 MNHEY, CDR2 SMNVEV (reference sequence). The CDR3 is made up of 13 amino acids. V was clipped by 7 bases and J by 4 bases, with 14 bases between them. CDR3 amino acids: CASKGGVPYEQYF. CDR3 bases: TGTGCCAGCAAGGGGGGGGTTCCGTACGAGCAGTACTTC.

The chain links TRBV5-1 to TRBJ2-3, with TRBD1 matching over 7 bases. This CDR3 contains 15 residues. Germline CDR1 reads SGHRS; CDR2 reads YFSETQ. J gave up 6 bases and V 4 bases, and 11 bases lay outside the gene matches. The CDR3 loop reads CASSPMLTGADTQYF. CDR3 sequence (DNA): TGCGCCAGCAGCCCGATGCTTACAGGGGCTGATACGCAGTATTTT.

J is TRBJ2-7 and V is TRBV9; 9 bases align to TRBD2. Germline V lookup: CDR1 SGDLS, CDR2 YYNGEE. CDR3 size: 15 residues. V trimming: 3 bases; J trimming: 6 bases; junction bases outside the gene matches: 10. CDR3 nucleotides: TGTGCCAGCAGCGCTACTCAGCGGGGGGTCGGCGAGCAGTACTTC. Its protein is CASSATQRGVGEQYF.